This entry features one TCR beta chain sequence. What it recognizes is unknown. The time point: week 47, end of study. Every vaccination contained 300 ug of the mutant IDH1 20-mer peptide and was paired with topical imiquimod. TCRdb keeps only in-frame clones here, not all; method: immunoSEQ multiplex PCR. The table records tens of thousands of clones, about 81% of them present only once. This sample is drawn from a study of a mutant IDH1 vaccine in newly diagnosed glioma. The clonotype comes from a man aged 35 to 55 with glioma. The input for sequencing was PBMCs, taken from a glioma patient whose treatment included an IDH1 peptide vaccine.

CDR3 residues: CASSSVAPWGNQPQHF. Here the CDR3 DNA reads TGTGCCAGCAGTTCTGTGGCCCCCTGGGGCAATCAGCCCCAGCATTTT. The V gene is TRBV28, the J gene TRBJ1-5; D is unclear. Germline assignment: CDR1 MDHEN and CDR2 SYDVKM. V shed 4 bases and J shed 2 bases, with 15 bases lying between them. This CDR3 comprises 16 residues.